These T cell receptor beta chains were read from a single sample in a study of blood T cell repertoires in COVID-19. The assay was immunoSEQ multiplex PCR, and TCRdb's table has in-frame clones only and misses some. The sample holds approximately 270,000 clones; roughly 86% are singletons and the top ten take about 8.8%. The sequencing input was peripheral blood. The receptor source for this set is a man aged 40-49 years with active or convalescent COVID-19. CDR3s include the opening cysteine and the closing phenylalanine or tryptophan. A D gene is named only where the DNA matches it firmly. Size tells how often a clone was seen (once, few, many) or the class of an expanded clone, and some rows leave it out.

d_call	v_call	clone_size	j_call	cdr3_nt	cdr3_aa
TRBD1	TRBV4-1	few	TRBJ1-4	TGCGCCAGCAGCCAAGATGAGGGGGCGTCTAATGAAAAACTGTTTTTT	CASSQDEGASNEKLFF
TRBD1	TRBV28	.	TRBJ1-2	TGTGCCAGCAGCCCAATTCGACCCGACAGGGCCCCCTATGGCTACACCTTC	CASSPIRPDRAPYGYTF
.	TRBV4-2	.	TRBJ1-1	TGTGCCAGCAGCCAAGTCACCGGACGGGGAACTGAAGCTTTCTTT	CASSQVTGRGTEAFF
.	TRBV7-9	.	TRBJ1-3	TGTGCCAGCAGCTTAGCACTCGGGGGTTCTGGAAACACCATATATTTT	CASSLALGGSGNTIYF
.	TRBV6-2/TRBV6-3	.	TRBJ1-2	TGTGCCAGCAGTTACTTCGGACACCCGACCAACTATGGCTACACCTTC	CASSYFGHPTNYGYTF
TRBD1	TRBV28	.	TRBJ1-4	TGTGCCAGCAGGCCAGGGGGACAGGGGAATGAAAAACTGTTTTTT	CASRPGGQGNEKLFF
.	TRBV30	.	TRBJ2-5	TGTGCCTGGAGTGTAGGGGGGGGTGAGACCCAGTACTTC	CAWSVGGGETQYF
TRBD1	TRBV5-1	few	TRBJ1-5	TGCGCCAGCAGTCAGACAGGGATGAGCAATCAGCCCCAGCATTTT	CASSQTGMSNQPQHF
.	TRBV14	few	TRBJ2-7	TGTGCCAGCAGCCAAGTAGGAGTTTCTGACGAGCAGTACTTC	CASSQVGVSDEQYF
.	TRBV5-1	.	TRBJ1-1	TGCGCCAGCAGCTTGGGCGAGGGCACTGAAGCTTTCTTT	CASSLGEGTEAFF
TRBD2	TRBV19	.	TRBJ2-5	TGTGCCAGTAGTATGGGGGGAGGGGTAGAGACCCAGTACTTC	CASSMGGGVETQYF
.	TRBV7-6	.	TRBJ2-3	TGTGCCAGCAGCTTAGCGGGGGGGGCTTCAGGTACAGATACGCAGTATTTT	CASSLAGGASGTDTQYF
.	TRBV2	once	TRBJ2-3	TGTGCCAGCAGTGTAAATACGGGTCGGGCAGATACGCAGTATTTT	CASSVNTGRADTQYF
.	TRBV9	.	TRBJ1-1	TGTGCCAGCAGCGTAGGTCGGGGGACTGAAGCTTTCTTT	CASSVGRGTEAFF
.	TRBV6-2/TRBV6-3	.	TRBJ2-2	TGTGCCAGCAGTTACTTGGCATCGGGCACCGGGGAGCTGTTTTTT	CASSYLASGTGELFF
TRBD1	TRBV10-1	.	TRBJ2-3	TGCGCCAGCAGTGAGTCCGGGACAGACCTCACAGATACGCAGTATTTT	CASSESGTDLTDTQYF
.	TRBV10-3	.	TRBJ2-1	TGTGCCATCAGCGAAGGAGCGGGCTCCTACAATGAGCAGTTCTTC	CAISEGAGSYNEQFF
.	TRBV9	.	TRBJ2-7	TGTGCCAGCAGCGTAGATGTAGCGGCGGTCTACGAGCAGTACTTC	CASSVDVAAVYEQYF
.	TRBV3-1/TRBV3-2	.	TRBJ2-7	TGTGCCAGCACCCCATTGGGGCAGGGAGGAGAGCAGTACTTC	CASTPLGQGGEQYF
.	TRBV11-2	.	TRBJ2-7	TGTGCCAGCAGCTTACAACAGACCTACGAGCAGTACTTC	CASSLQQTYEQYF
TRBD2	TRBV6-1	.	TRBJ2-5	TGTGCCAGCAGTGAGGGACTAGCGGGAGGGAAAGAGACCCAGTACTTC	CASSEGLAGGKETQYF
TRBD2	TRBV6-4	few	TRBJ2-1	TGTGCCAGCAGCCGGGGGGGCTCCTACAATGAGCAGTTCTTC	CASSRGGSYNEQFF
TRBD1	TRBV2	.	TRBJ1-6	TGTGCCAGCAGAGCGCAGGGGGCAGGGGAAGGGGCCCTCCACTTT	CASRAQGAGEGALHF
.	TRBV6-4	.	TRBJ2-3	TGTGCCAGTCCTTATCGTCCTAGATCGGATACGCAGTATTTT	CASPYRPRSDTQYF
TRBD1	TRBV18	.	TRBJ1-2	TGTGCCAGCTCCCCGAGACAGGGGACGGAATCTGGCTACACCTTC	CASSPRQGTESGYTF
TRBD1	TRBV5-1	.	TRBJ2-3	TGCGCCAGCAGCGAACAGGGGGCAATGGGTCCAGATACGCAGTATTTT	CASSEQGAMGPDTQYF
TRBD1	TRBV24-1	once	TRBJ2-3	TGTGCCACCAGTGACCTGGGACAGGAAGATACGCAGTATTTT	CATSDLGQEDTQYF
.	TRBV4-2	.	TRBJ1-2	TGTGCCAGCAGCCAAGACCGAACTCAGGCGGGCTACACCTTC	CASSQDRTQAGYTF